A selection of T cell receptor beta chains follows, all from one sample in a study of long-term antiretroviral therapy in people with HIV. Method: immunoSEQ multiplex PCR; TCRdb's copy keeps in-frame clones and lacks some. The data show fewer than 20,000 clones, about 78% seen once. The material sequenced was unsorted PBMCs, taken 0.3 years after starting antiretroviral therapy. The receptor source for this set is a woman in her forties or fifties with HIV. CDR3s include the opening cysteine and the closing phenylalanine or tryptophan. D genes are given only for firm matches. Clone size appears in some rows only: once, few, many, or a class for an expanded clone.

>TRBV9|.|.|TRBJ2-7|15
CASSTSGTTGDEQYF
TGTGCCAGCAGCACCAGCGGGACGACAGGTGACGAGCAGTACTTC
>TRBV6-4|TRBD1|.|TRBJ1-1|17
CASRVQQGAWMNTEAFF
TGTGCCAGCAGGGTACAACAGGGGGCCTGGATGAACACTGAAGCTTTCTTT
>TRBV7-2|TRBD2|once|TRBJ2-5|16
CASSARRASGQETQYF
TGTGCCAGCAGCGCCCGGCGGGCTAGCGGACAAGAGACCCAGTACTTC
>TRBV9|.|.|TRBJ1-4|15
CASSVAVERSEKLFF
TGTGCCAGCAGCGTAGCTGTGGAACGTTCTGAAAAACTGTTTTTT
>TRBV5-1|.|.|TRBJ2-5|13
CASSSDRGETQYF
TGCGCCAGCAGCTCGGACAGAGGTGAGACCCAGTACTTC
>TRBV10-3|TRBD1|.|TRBJ2-3|14
CAAQRDRGTDTQYF
TGTGCCGCCCAGCGGGACAGGGGTACAGATACGCAGTATTTT
>TRBV11-2|.|.|TRBJ1-1|15
CASSLDSGAGTEAFF
TGTGCCAGCAGCTTAGATAGCGGGGCAGGCACTGAAGCTTTCTTT
>TRBV27|.|.|TRBJ2-1|15
CASSLGRTGDNEQFF
TGTGCCAGCAGTTTAGGACGCACCGGGGACAATGAGCAGTTCTTC
>TRBV7-2|.|.|TRBJ1-2|13
CASSLDGGYGYTF
TGTGCCAGCAGCTTAGATGGGGGGTATGGCTACACCTTC
>TRBV5-1|.|.|TRBJ1-3|15
CASSRDSKPGNTIYF
TGCGCCAGCAGCCGGGACTCGAAACCTGGAAACACCATATATTTT
>TRBV18|.|.|TRBJ2-3|14
CASSPKGRLDTQYF
TGTGCCAGCTCACCGAAGGGCCGGCTAGATACGCAGTATTTT
>TRBV15|.|.|TRBJ1-4|16
CATSRGSTGLNEKLFF
TGTGCCACCAGCAGAGGAAGTACGGGTTTAAACGAAAAACTGTTTTTT
>TRBV18|.|.|TRBJ1-1|14
CASQTRGANTEAFF
TGTGCCAGCCAAACTCGGGGAGCGAACACTGAAGCTTTCTTT
>TRBV5-1|TRBD2|.|TRBJ2-2|14
CASHPSGGGGELFF
TGCGCCAGCCACCCTAGCGGGGGCGGAGGGGAGCTGTTTTTT
>TRBV2|TRBD1|.|TRBJ1-2|14
CASRTQGAWYGYTF
TGTGCCAGCAGGACACAGGGGGCATGGTATGGCTACACCTTC
>TRBV30|TRBD1|.|TRBJ2-5|13
CAFSDRLGETQYF
TGTGCCTTTTCGGACAGGCTCGGCGAGACCCAGTACTTC
>TRBV23-1|TRBD1|.|TRBJ1-5|15
CASSQGQYSNQPQHF
TGCGCCAGCAGCCAGGGACAGTATAGCAATCAGCCCCAGCATTTT
>TRBV5-6|.|.|TRBJ1-1|14
CASTGAGGYTEAFF
TGTGCCAGCACCGGAGCCGGGGGTTACACTGAAGCTTTCTTT
>TRBV18|TRBD1|few|TRBJ2-2|16
CASSPQGQGATGELFF
TGTGCCAGCTCACCACAGGGACAGGGGGCCACCGGGGAGCTGTTTTTT
>TRBV6-6|TRBD2|once|TRBJ2-5|14
CASSRTSGAGGQYF
TGTGCCAGCAGTCGGACTAGCGGGGCCGGGGGCCAGTACTTC
>TRBV6-5|TRBD1|.|TRBJ2-5|13
CASQTGGRETQYF
TGTGCCAGCCAGACAGGGGGCCGAGAGACCCAGTACTTC
>TRBV5-5|TRBD1|.|TRBJ2-7|12
CASSMGQLEQYF
TGTGCCAGCAGCATGGGACAGCTAGAGCAGTACTTC
>TRBV25-1|.|.|TRBJ2-7|14
CASSDGGAVYEQYF
TGTGCCAGCAGTGATGGTGGGGCCGTCTACGAGCAGTACTTC
>TRBV27|.|.|TRBJ1-6|14
CASSLGGGNSPLHF
TGTGCCAGCAGTTTAGGGGGCGGTAATTCACCCCTCCACTTT
>TRBV7-9|TRBD2|.|TRBJ2-3|14
CASSPRGDTDTQYF
TGTGCCAGCAGCCCCCGGGGGGACACAGATACGCAGTATTTT
>TRBV9|.|.|TRBJ2-7|11
CASTTPFEQYF
TGTGCCAGCACCACCCCATTCGAGCAGTACTTC
>TRBV6-1|.|.|TRBJ2-5|15
CASTPYPSAQETQYF
TGTGCCAGCACCCCCTACCCTAGCGCCCAAGAGACCCAGTACTTC
>TRBV14|.|.|TRBJ1-1|14
CASSGLRENTEAFF
TGTGCCAGCAGCGGACTCAGGGAGAACACTGAAGCTTTCTTT
>TRBV2|.|.|TRBJ2-2|11
CASWRTGELFF
TGTGCCAGCTGGCGAACCGGGGAGCTGTTTTTT
>TRBV2|TRBD1|.|TRBJ1-2|14
CASSARTGPYGYTF
TGTGCCAGCAGCGCAAGGACAGGCCCCTATGGCTACACCTTC
>TRBV25-1|.|.|TRBJ1-1|15
CASRAAQGRATEAFF
TGTGCCAGCAGGGCTGCCCAGGGGCGGGCCACTGAAGCTTTCTTT
>TRBV27|TRBD2|.|TRBJ2-5|15
CASSSGLAFQETQYF
TGTGCCAGCAGTTCAGGACTAGCGTTCCAAGAGACCCAGTACTTC
>TRBV5-6|TRBD1|few|TRBJ1-1|15
CASRDRDRGKTEAFF
TGTGCCAGCAGAGACCGGGACAGGGGTAAAACTGAAGCTTTCTTT
>TRBV27|.|few|TRBJ1-5|17
CASSLSVGQGSNQPQHF
TGTGCCAGCAGTTTATCGGTGGGACAAGGTAGCAATCAGCCCCAGCATTTT
>TRBV6-5|.|once|TRBJ1-1|14
CASSYGDRSPEAFF
TGTGCCAGCAGTTACGGAGACAGAAGCCCTGAAGCTTTCTTT
>TRBV2|.|.|TRBJ2-6|19
CASSGHPQGRASGANVLTF
TGTGCCAGCAGTGGGCACCCCCAGGGTAGAGCATCTGGGGCCAACGTCCTGACTTTC
>TRBV7-2|TRBD2|once|TRBJ2-3|16
CASSQQRGGRGDTQYF
TGTGCCAGCAGCCAGCAGCGGGGGGGCCGGGGAGATACGCAGTATTTT
>TRBV18|.|few|TRBJ1-2|14
CASSPLVDSYGYTF
TGTGCCAGCTCACCATTAGTGGATTCCTATGGCTACACCTTC
>TRBV5-1|TRBD1|.|TRBJ1-6|16
CASSLPGGSYNSPLHF
TGCGCCAGCAGCTTACCAGGGGGCTCCTATAATTCACCCCTCCACTTT
>TRBV9|TRBD1|medium-sized|TRBJ2-2|15
CASSGTQGASGELFF
TGTGCCAGCAGCGGGACACAGGGGGCTAGCGGGGAGCTGTTTTTT
>TRBV25-1|.|.|TRBJ2-5|16
CASSEFWGEAQETQYF
TGTGCCAGCAGTGAATTTTGGGGAGAGGCCCAAGAGACCCAGTACTTC
>TRBV6-5|TRBD1|.|TRBJ1-4|15
CASSYSGTGGEKLFF
TGTGCCAGCAGTTACTCGGGGACAGGAGGTGAAAAACTGTTTTTT
>TRBV5-6|.|.|TRBJ1-4|15
CASSSLSGFNEKLFF
TGTGCCAGCAGCTCTCTGTCGGGGTTTAATGAAAAACTGTTTTTT
>TRBV27|TRBD1|few|TRBJ1-3|16
CASSLSGGQSGNTIYF
TGTGCCAGCAGTTTATCGGGGGGACAGTCTGGAAACACCATATATTTT
>TRBV6-6|.|.|TRBJ1-1|13
CASNKQGSTEAFF
TGTGCCAGCAACAAACAGGGAAGCACTGAAGCTTTCTTT
>TRBV19|TRBD1|.|TRBJ1-2|14
CASSIVRTGDGYTF
TGTGCCAGTAGTATAGTTCGGACAGGGGATGGCTACACCTTC
>TRBV5-5|.|.|TRBJ2-2|15
CASSRKGANTGELFF
TGTGCCAGCAGCCGAAAGGGTGCGAACACCGGGGAGCTGTTTTTT
>TRBV2|TRBD1|.|TRBJ2-1|14
CASSFSQRGHEQFF
TGTGCCAGCTCTTTCTCACAAAGGGGGCATGAGCAGTTCTTC
>TRBV19|.|few|TRBJ1-5|13
CASSNQLNQPQHF
TGTGCCAGTAGTAACCAGCTCAATCAGCCCCAGCATTTT
>TRBV5-1|.|.|TRBJ2-3|15
CASSTTSPSTDTQYF
TGCGCCAGCAGCACTACTAGCCCAAGCACAGATACGCAGTATTTT
>TRBV19|TRBD1|few|TRBJ1-6|15
CASSLDRGGRSPLHF
TGTGCCAGTAGCCTGGACAGGGGTGGGAGATCACCCCTCCACTTT
>TRBV29-1|.|.|TRBJ1-3|14
CSVDGDGFGNTIYF
TGCAGCGTTGACGGGGACGGGTTTGGAAACACCATATATTTT